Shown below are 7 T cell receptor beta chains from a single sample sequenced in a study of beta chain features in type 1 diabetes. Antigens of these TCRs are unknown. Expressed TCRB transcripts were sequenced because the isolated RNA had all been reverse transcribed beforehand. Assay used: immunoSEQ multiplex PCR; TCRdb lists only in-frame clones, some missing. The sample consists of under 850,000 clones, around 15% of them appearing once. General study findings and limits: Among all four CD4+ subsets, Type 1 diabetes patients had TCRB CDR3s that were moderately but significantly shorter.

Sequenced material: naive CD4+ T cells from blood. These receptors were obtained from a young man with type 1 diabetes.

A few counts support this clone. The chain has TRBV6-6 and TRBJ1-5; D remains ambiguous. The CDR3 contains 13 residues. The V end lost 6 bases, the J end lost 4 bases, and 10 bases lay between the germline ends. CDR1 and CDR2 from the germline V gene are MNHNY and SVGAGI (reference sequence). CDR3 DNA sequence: TGTGCCAGCAGGGCGACGGTGAATCAGCCCCAGCATTTT. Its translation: CASRATVNQPQHF.

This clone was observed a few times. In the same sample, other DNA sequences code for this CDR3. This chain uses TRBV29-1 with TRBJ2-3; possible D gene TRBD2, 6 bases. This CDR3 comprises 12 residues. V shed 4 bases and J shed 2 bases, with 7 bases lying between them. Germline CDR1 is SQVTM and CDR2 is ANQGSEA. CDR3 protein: CSVGGDTDTQYF. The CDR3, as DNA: TGCAGCGTTGGGGGGGACACAGATACGCAGTATTTT.

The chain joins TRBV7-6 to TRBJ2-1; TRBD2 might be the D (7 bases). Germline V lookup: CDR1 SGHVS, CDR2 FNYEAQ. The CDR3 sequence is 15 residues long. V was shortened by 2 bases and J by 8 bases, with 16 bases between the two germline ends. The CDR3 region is CASSLKGGRLDEQFF. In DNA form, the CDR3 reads TGTGCCAGCAGCTTAAAGGGGGGGAGATTGGATGAGCAGTTCTTC.

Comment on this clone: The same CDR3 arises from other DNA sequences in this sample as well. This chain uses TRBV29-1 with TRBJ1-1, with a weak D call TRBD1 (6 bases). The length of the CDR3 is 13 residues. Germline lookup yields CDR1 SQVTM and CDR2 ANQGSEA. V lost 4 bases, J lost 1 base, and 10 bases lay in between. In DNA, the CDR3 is TGCAGCGTTGCCCAACAGGGGAACACTGAAGCTTTCTTT. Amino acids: CSVAQQGNTEAFF.

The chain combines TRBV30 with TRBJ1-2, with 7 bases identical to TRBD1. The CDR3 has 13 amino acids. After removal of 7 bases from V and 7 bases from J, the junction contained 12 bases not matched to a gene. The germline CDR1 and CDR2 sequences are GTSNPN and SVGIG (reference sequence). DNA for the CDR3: TGTGCCTTGTCGGCAGGGGGGTATTCTGGCTACACCTTC. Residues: CALSAGGYSGYTF.

In DNA, the CDR3 is TGTGCCAGCAAAGGGCCGGGGAAGTCCACAGATACGCAGTATTTT. It encodes CASKGPGKSTDTQYF. V gene TRBV6-6 combines with J gene TRBJ2-3, with a possible D match to TRBD2 (5 bases). CDR3 size: 15 residues. In germline, CDR1 is MNHNY, CDR2 SVGAGI (reference sequence). V gave up 7 bases and J gave up 2 bases, with 16 bases separating them.

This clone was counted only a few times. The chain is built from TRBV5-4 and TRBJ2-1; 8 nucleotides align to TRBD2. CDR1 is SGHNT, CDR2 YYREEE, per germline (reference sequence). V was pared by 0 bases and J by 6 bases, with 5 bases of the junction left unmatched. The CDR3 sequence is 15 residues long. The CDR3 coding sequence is TGTGCCAGCAGCTTGGGAGCGGGGGCCCCCAATGAGCAGTTCTTC. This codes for CASSLGAGAPNEQFF.